The clone carrying this T cell receptor beta chain has a count of ten or more. The data originate from a study of T-cell reconstitution after alpha-beta-depleted transplantation in children. During its preparation, the TCRbeta library received unique molecular identifiers. TCRdb analysed the PCR reads with MiXCR anew, one entry per CDR3 protein. The sample includes 200,000 to 250,000 distinct CDR3 sequences, roughly 8.2% of them seen just once. The sample was PBMCs, mostly from graft donor cells, taken 180 days after TCRalphabeta/CD19-depleted stem cell transplant. This TCR was recovered from a male patient younger than 18 who had a stem cell transplant for acute lymphoblastic leukemia, so the T cells may come from the graft donor.

The CDR3 DNA reads as TGTGCCAGCAGCCCCGGGGGGGGAGCTTTCTTT. It translates to CASSPGGGAFF. The chain carries TRBV7-9 and TRBJ1-1; D possibly corresponds to TRBD1 (5 bases). Trimming pared 5 bases from V and 10 bases from J, leaving 11 bases between. From germline, CDR1 is SEHNR and CDR2 FQNEAQ (reference sequence). There are 11 residues in the CDR3.